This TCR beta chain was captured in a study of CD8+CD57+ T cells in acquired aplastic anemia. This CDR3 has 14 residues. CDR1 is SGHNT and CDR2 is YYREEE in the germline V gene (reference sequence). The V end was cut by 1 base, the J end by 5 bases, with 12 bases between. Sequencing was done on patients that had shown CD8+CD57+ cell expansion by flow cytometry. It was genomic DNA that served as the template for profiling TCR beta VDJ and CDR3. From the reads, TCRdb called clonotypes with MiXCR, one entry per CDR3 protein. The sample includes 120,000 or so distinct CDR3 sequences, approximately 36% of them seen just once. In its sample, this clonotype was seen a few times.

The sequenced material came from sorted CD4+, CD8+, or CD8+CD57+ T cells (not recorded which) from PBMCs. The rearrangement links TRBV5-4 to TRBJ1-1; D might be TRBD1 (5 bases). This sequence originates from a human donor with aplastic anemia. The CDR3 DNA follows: TGTGCCAGCAGCTTGTTCGGGGGGGGGACTGAAGCTTTCTTT. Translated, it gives CASSLFGGGTEAFF.